This entry concerns a single T cell receptor beta chain. These data belong to a study of blood T cell repertoires in COVID-19. Only in-frame clones appear in the TCRdb table, and some are missing; sequencing was by immunoSEQ multiplex PCR. The table lists some 200,000 clones, over 75% of them singletons. The sequence came from a man aged 35 to 55 with active or convalescent COVID-19. Sequencing was carried out using peripheral blood.

The CDR3 coding sequence is TGTGCCTGGAGCGTGGGACAAGGGTTCGAGCAGTACTTC. Translation gives CAWSVGQGFEQYF. The gene calls are TRBV30 and TRBJ2-7; tentative D call: TRBD1 (6 bases). From germline, CDR1 is GTSNPN and CDR2 SVGIG (reference sequence). Trimming left V 3 bases short and J 6 bases short, with 15 bases between. This CDR3 contains 13 residues.